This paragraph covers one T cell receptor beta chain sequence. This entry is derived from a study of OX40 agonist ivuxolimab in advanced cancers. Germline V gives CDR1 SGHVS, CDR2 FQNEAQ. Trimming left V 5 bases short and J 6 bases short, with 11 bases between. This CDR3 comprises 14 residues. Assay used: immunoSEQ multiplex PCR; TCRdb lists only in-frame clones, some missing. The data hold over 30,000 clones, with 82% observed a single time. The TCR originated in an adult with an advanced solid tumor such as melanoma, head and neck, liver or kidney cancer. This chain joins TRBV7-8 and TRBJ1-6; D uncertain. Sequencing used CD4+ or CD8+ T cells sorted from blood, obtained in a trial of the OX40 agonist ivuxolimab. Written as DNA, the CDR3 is TGTGCCAGCAGCCCCATAGAGGTTAATTCACCCCTCCACTTT. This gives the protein CASSPIEVNSPLHF.